The sequence of this T cell receptor (beta chain) was determined in a study of T-cell reconstitution after alpha-beta-depleted transplantation in children listed by TCRdb under 2016. In terms of the full investigation: The study quantitatively tracked T-cell immune reconstitution after TCRalphabeta/CD19-depleted allogeneic hematopoietic cell transplantation in children using TCR repertoire profiling.

Library generation was performed with PCR. Sequencing instrument: Illumina HiSeq 2500. TCR libraries were prepared with molecular barcoding, using unique molecular identifiers to normalize TCRbeta repertoire quantification. The raw public data were reprocessed by TCRdb itself: fastp quality trimming at Q25, MiXCR clonotype calling, in-frame beta chains only. Rows are unified per CDR3 protein, each entry keeping the most common DNA and genes. For this sample the table gives about 200,000 distinct CDR3 sequences, of which about 14% were detected only once. Less than 15% of the sample comes from the top ten. Many counts were recorded for this clonotype. Which antigen it targets is not known. Base qualities were left out, and no much larger clone turns up one base away. V is cut by 4 bases and J by 4 bases, and the space between the germline ends is 12 bases. Sequences SGHKS (CDR1) and YYEKEE (CDR2) are obtained from the germline V gene (reference sequence). The CDR3, cysteine through phenylalanine, is 14 amino acids long. The sequence is cut down to CDR3 DNA, 42 bases in frame from base 1.

The receptor was derived from a human donor who donated a stem cell graft to a child with acute lymphoblastic leukemia. Specimen: PBMCs from the stem cell graft donor, collected from the stem cell graft. The chain joins TRBV5-5 to TRBJ2-1, and possibly TRBD1, on 6 matching bases. The sequenced DNA: TGTGCCAGCAGCCGGGACATAATATACAATGAGCAGTTCTTC. Translated, this is CASSRDIIYNEQFF.